The source of this T cell receptor (beta chain) is a study of CD8 T cells in ankylosing spondylitis. Whole-study findings and limits: Among TCR beta sequences, a motif of about 8 highly homologous variants appeared characteristic of ankylosing spondylitis blood.

As regards this clonotype: What it binds is not known.

Germline assignment: CDR1 MNHEY and CDR2 SVGEGT. Trimming removed 0 bases from V and 4 bases from J, with 4 bases in between. This CDR3 region has 12 residues. A single record per CDR3 protein comes from TCRdb applying MiXCR to the 5' RACE reads. The sample consists of around 770,000 distinct CDR3 sequences, under 20% of them appearing once. V usage is TRBV6-2 or TRBV6-3 and J usage is TRBJ2-7; D is undetermined. The sample comprised blood, either unsorted or a sorted T cell fraction (not recorded which). The sequence was obtained from a male donor with ankylosing spondylitis. CDR3 sequence: CASSYSEYEQYF. The DNA for the CDR3 is TGTGCCAGCAGTTACTCAGAATACGAGCAGTACTTC.